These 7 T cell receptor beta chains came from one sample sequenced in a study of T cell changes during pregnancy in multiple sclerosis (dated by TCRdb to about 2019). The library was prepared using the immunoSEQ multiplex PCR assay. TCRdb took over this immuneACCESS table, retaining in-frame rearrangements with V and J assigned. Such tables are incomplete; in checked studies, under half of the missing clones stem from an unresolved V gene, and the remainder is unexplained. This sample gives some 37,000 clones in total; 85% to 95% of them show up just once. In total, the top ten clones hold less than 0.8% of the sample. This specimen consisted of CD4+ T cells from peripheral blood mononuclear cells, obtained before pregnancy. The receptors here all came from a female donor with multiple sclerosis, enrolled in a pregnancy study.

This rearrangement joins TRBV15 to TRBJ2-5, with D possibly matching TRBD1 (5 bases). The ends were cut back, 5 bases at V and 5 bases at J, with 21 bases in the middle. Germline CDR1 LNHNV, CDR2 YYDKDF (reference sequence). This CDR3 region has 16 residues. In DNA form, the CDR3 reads TGTGCCACCAGCGCAAGCAGGGTAGCTGGGGTGGAGACCCAGTACTTC. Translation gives CATSASRVAGVETQYF.

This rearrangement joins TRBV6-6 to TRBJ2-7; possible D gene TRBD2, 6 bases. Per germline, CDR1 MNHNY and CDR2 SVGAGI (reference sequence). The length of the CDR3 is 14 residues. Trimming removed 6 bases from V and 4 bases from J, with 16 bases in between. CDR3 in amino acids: CASSTGTRGYEQYF. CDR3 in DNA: TGTGCCAGCAGCACCGGGACTCGGGGGTACGAGCAGTACTTC.

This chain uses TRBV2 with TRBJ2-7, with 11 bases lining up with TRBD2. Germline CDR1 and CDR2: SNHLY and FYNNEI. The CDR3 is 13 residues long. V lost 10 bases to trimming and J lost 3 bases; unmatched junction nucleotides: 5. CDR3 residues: CATRLAGFYEQYF. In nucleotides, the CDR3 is TGTGCCACCAGACTAGCGGGATTCTACGAGCAGTACTTC.

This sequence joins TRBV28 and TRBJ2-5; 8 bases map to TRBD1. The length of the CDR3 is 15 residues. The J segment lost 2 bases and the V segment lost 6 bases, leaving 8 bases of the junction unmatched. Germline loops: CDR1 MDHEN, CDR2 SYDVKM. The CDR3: CASSSLGQAQETQYF. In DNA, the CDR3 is TGTGCCAGCAGCTCCCTGGGACAGGCACAAGAGACCCAGTACTTC.

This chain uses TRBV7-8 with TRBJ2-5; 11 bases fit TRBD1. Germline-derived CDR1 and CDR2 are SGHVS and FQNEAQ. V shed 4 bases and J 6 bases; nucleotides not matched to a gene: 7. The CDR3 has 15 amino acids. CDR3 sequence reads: CASSSRTGGGKTQYF. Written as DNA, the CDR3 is TGTGCCAGCAGCTCCCGGACAGGGGGCGGAAAGACCCAGTACTTC.

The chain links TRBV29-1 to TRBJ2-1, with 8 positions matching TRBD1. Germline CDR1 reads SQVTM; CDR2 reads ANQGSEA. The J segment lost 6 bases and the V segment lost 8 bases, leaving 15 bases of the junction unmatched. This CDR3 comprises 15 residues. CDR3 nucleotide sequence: TGCAGCTCGTTGGGGGCCCGAGACAGGGGCAATGAGCAGTTCTTC. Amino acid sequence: CSSLGARDRGNEQFF.

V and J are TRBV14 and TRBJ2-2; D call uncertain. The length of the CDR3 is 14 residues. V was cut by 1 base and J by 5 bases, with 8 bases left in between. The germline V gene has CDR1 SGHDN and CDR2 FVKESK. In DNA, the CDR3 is TGTGCCAGCAGCCAAGCTAGGTATACCGGGGAGCTGTTTTTT. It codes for CASSQARYTGELFF.